This T cell receptor (beta chain) was documented in a study of technical replicates of blood from a handful of donors (dated by TCRdb to about 2017). Libraries were constructed by the immunoSEQ multiplex PCR assay. TCRdb's version of the immuneACCESS table is confined to in-frame rearrangements and falls short of the full clone set. An unresolved V gene accounts for under half of the shortfall where checked; the remainder is of unknown origin. This sample lists some 87,000 clones; about nine tenths were detected once. The top ten hold 0.3% to 0.45% of the sample. On this clone: Its specific antigen is unknown. One base away there is no much larger clone; base qualities are not given.

Per the germline V gene, ENHRY is the CDR1 and SYGVKD is the CDR2. After removal of 2 bases from V and 3 bases from J, the junction retains 4 bases not matched to a gene. The CDR3 starts with the cysteine, ends with the phenylalanine, and has 15 residues. CDR3 DNA only is kept here, 45 bases in frame from base 1. Sequencing used T cells isolated from PBMCs. The clonotype originates from a human donor in good health. The chain is encoded by TRBV10-3 joined to TRBJ2-3; 8 middle bases align to TRBD2. The DNA reads as follows: TGTGCCATCAGTGAGCAGACTAGCGCAACAGATACGCAGTATTTT. This yields the protein CAISEQTSATDTQYF.